The 6 T cell receptor beta chains given below trace back to one sample, sequenced in a study of T cell changes during pregnancy in multiple sclerosis. Only in-frame clones appear in the TCRdb table, and some are missing; sequencing was by immunoSEQ multiplex PCR. The sample includes about 26,000 clones, approximately 92% of them seen just once. Sequencing used CD8+ T cells from peripheral blood mononuclear cells, obtained in the second trimester of pregnancy. The origin of the receptors is a female donor with multiple sclerosis, enrolled in a pregnancy study.

The chain is built from TRBV5-6 and TRBJ2-7; D is unresolved. The V end lost 0 bases, the J end lost 1 base, and 8 bases lay between the germline ends. The CDR3 runs to 14 residues. Germline V CDR1 and CDR2: SGHDT, YYEEEE. CDR3 loop: CASSLVGASYEQYF. The CDR3 region has the DNA TGTGCCAGCAGCTTGGTGGGCGCATCCTACGAGCAGTACTTC.

The rearrangement uses TRBV6-4 and TRBJ1-2, with 7 positions matching TRBD1. The CDR3 covers 15 residues. The V gene's germline CDR1 is MRHNA and CDR2 SNTAGT. The V segment lost 4 bases and the J segment 8 bases; nucleotides outside the gene matches: 13. The CDR3 is CASSGGQATLGGYTF. The CDR3, as DNA: TGTGCCAGCAGTGGCGGACAGGCTACCTTGGGGGGCTACACCTTC.

The chain's CDR3 is CASSEGQGADTQYF. DNA for the CDR3: TGTGCCAGCAGTGAGGGACAGGGGGCAGATACGCAGTATTTT. The rearrangement joins TRBV6-5 to TRBJ2-3, with TRBD1 identical over 11 bases. Trimming at V came to 5 bases and at J to 4 bases, leaving 2 bases not matched to a gene. The CDR3 loop spans 14 amino acids. Per germline, CDR1 MNHEY and CDR2 SVGAGI.

This chain's CDR3 is CASSPPRRGLAGVFYEQYF. The CDR3 nucleotides read TGTGCCAGCTCACCACCGCGCCGGGGACTAGCGGGAGTTTTCTACGAGCAGTACTTC. This sequence joins TRBV18 and TRBJ2-7, with 14 bases lining up with TRBD2. Germline V gene data show CDR1 as KGHSH and CDR2 as LQKENI. V lost 0 bases to trimming and J lost 3 bases; unmatched junction nucleotides: 10. CDR3 length: 19 residues.

The chain has TRBV7-9 and TRBJ1-2; D not resolved. The CDR3 runs 13 residues. Germline loops: CDR1 SEHNR, CDR2 FQNEAQ (reference sequence). The V and J ends lost 0 bases and 8 bases respectively, with 10 bases between them. Here the CDR3 reads CASSLAEGVGYTF. The CDR3 DNA reads as TGTGCCAGCAGCTTAGCCGAGGGTGTGGGCTACACCTTC.

The V gene is TRBV29-1, the J gene TRBJ2-7; 7 bases are a match to TRBD1. Germline V gene sequence: CDR1 SQVTM, CDR2 ANQGSEA. The CDR3 is 13 amino acids. The chain's CDR3 is CSYRGHDSYEQYF. CDR3 bases: TGCAGTTACAGGGGCCACGACTCCTACGAGCAGTACTTC.